Listed here are 10 T cell receptor beta chains from one sample, sequenced in a study of cytomegalovirus exposure and HLA in healthy donors. Only in-frame clones appear in the TCRdb table, and some are missing; sequencing was by immunoSEQ multiplex PCR. The sample includes 200,000 to 250,000 clones, approximately 87% of them seen just once. Sequencing was performed on PBMCs. The source is a man younger than 35 in good health and CMV-seronegative.

This chain links TRBV27 with TRBJ1-5; 7 bases agree with TRBD1. This CDR3 comprises 16 residues. The V segment lost 6 bases and the J segment 1 base; nucleotides outside the gene matches: 9. Germline V gives CDR1 MNHEY, CDR2 SMNVEV (reference sequence). The CDR3 loop is CASSPSTGESNQPQHF. The CDR3 DNA sequence: TGTGCCAGCAGCCCCAGTACAGGGGAAAGCAATCAGCCCCAGCATTTT.

The count of this clone is one. CDR3: CASSEVREEQYF. Written as DNA, the CDR3 is TGTGCCAGCAGTGAAGTACGGGAAGAGCAGTACTTC. The chain uses TRBV6-1 and TRBJ2-7, with D tentatively TRBD2 (5 bases). Trimming stripped 1 base from V and 7 bases from J, with 8 bases between. The CDR3 is 12 amino acids. Germline V gives CDR1 MNHNS, CDR2 SASEGT.

The chain employs TRBV5-4 and TRBJ1-1; D not resolved. V was shortened by 0 bases and J by 6 bases, with 12 bases between the two germline ends. The CDR3 is made up of 14 amino acids. Germline CDR1 reads SGHNT; CDR2 reads YYREEE (reference sequence). The CDR3 here is CASSLGTAPPEAFF. In DNA form, the CDR3 reads TGTGCCAGCAGCTTGGGCACAGCTCCCCCTGAAGCTTTCTTT.

The rearrangement uses TRBV9 and TRBJ2-3; 8 bases are a match to TRBD2. Germline V gene sequence: CDR1 SGDLS, CDR2 YYNGEE. The CDR3 has 16 residues. With 4 bases clipped from V and 2 bases from J, the junction kept 9 bases outside the gene matches. CDR3 sequence reads: CASSLDHGLATDTQYF. In DNA form, the CDR3 reads TGTGCCAGCAGCTTAGATCACGGACTAGCCACAGATACGCAGTATTTT.

This rearrangement joins TRBV18 to TRBJ1-5, with TRBD1 as a possible D gene (5 bases). CDR1 KGHSH and CDR2 LQKENI come from the germline V gene. Trimming shortened V by 8 bases and J by 7 bases, and 15 bases separated the two germline ends. This CDR3 is built from 13 residues. CDR3 DNA: TGTGCCAGCACTGGGGGGGAGGCGCAGCCCCAGCATTTT. Protein product: CASTGGEAQPQHF.

The chain joins TRBV30 to TRBJ2-1, with D possibly matching TRBD2 (5 bases). The germline V and J ends were trimmed by 5 bases and 2 bases, with 13 bases remaining between them. The CDR3 is 14 residues long. Germline-derived CDR1 and CDR2 are GTSNPN and SVGIG (reference sequence). CDR3 nucleotide sequence: TGTGCCTGGGGGAGTCACGGGGCCTACAATGAGCAGTTCTTC. Translating gives CAWGSHGAYNEQFF.

The chain couples TRBV2 to TRBJ2-1; 13 bases fit TRBD2. The CDR3 covers 14 residues. With V trimmed by 5 bases and J by 10 bases, 5 bases remained unmatched. Germline values: CDR1 SNHLY, CDR2 FYNNEI. CDR3 DNA: TGTGCCAGCAGTTACGGGACTAGCGGGGTAGAGCAGTTCTTC. Translating it yields CASSYGTSGVEQFF.

This chain connects TRBV28 to TRBJ2-7; a possible D gene is TRBD2 (6 bases). Per the germline V gene, CDR1 is MDHEN and CDR2 is SYDVKM. This CDR3 spans 14 amino acids. Trimming removed 3 bases at V and 7 bases at J, with 16 bases between. CDR3 in DNA: TGTGCCAGCAGTTTGCGGGGTTTTCTGGGAGAGCAGTACTTC. Translation: CASSLRGFLGEQYF.

This clone was recorded once. V gene TRBV6-5 combines with J gene TRBJ2-1; maybe TRBD2 (6 bases). Trimming left V 0 bases short and J 8 bases short, with 17 bases between. Germline CDR1 and CDR2: MNHEY and SVGAGI. The CDR3 is made up of 16 amino acids. For the CDR3, the DNA is TGTGCCAGCAGTTACTCCTCGGGGTCAGGAGGGGATGAGCAGTTCTTC. Translation: CASSYSSGSGGDEQFF.

The CDR3 coding sequence is TGTGCCAGCAGTGAAGGACGGACTTATGGCTACACCTTC. Its translation: CASSEGRTYGYTF. The V gene is TRBV6-1, the J gene TRBJ1-2, with no clear D. Germline V gene sequence: CDR1 MNHNS, CDR2 SASEGT. V lost 1 base, J lost 5 bases, and 8 bases lay in between. The CDR3 is made up of 13 amino acids.